Sequencing of this T cell receptor beta chain was carried out in a study of blood T cell repertoires in COVID-19 (TCRdb year 2020). Looking at the study overall: The collaborator samples originated in the United States, Italy and Spain and spanned the acute and convalescent phases of COVID-19. The material from the prospective study consisted of cDNA or gDNA derived from T cells, B-cell-depleted T cells, or PBMCs. Samples were obtained from the ongoing ImmuneRACE study (first 160 participants) and from over 1,000 subjects provided by 6 global collaborators. Nearly every sample came with metadata listing a de-identified subject ID, COVID-19 status, age in years and sex. Where HLA class I and class II types were available, the types were taken from metadata supplied by the sample provider, not from assay-based typing. Subjects who had been exposed to COVID-19, were actively infected with it, or had recovered from it provided the deeply sampled blood TCRbeta repertoires that made up the dataset. The repertoires were made available in a free public database intended to serve as a resource for research on the immune response to SARS-CoV-2.

Each collaborating institution followed its own protocols to collect whole blood in K2EDTA tubes. For TCRbeta analysis, collaborator samples were shipped as frozen whole blood, as isolated PBMCs, or as DNA extracted from either sample type. Measured from the cysteine to the phenylalanine, the CDR3 is 16 residues long. The only DNA kept is the CDR3, 48 bases in frame from the first base. V gives up 2 bases and J gives up 5 bases, and the segment between their germline ends measures 18 bases. Sequences LGHNA (CDR1) and YNFKEQ (CDR2) are obtained from the germline V gene. TCRbeta CDR3 regions were amplified from genomic DNA by means of the immunoSEQ Assay, a bias-controlled multiplex PCR. The authors' analysis ran thus. Nucleated cell counts per sample were estimated from amplification of reference gene primers within the assay. To quantify the absolute abundance of each unique TCRbeta CDR3 rearrangement, sequence reads were collapsed and filtered. For each sample, productive Simpson clonality was calculated by taking the square root of Simpson's diversity index across productive rearrangements. The table was pulled from immuneACCESS by TCRdb, which kept in-frame rearrangements only. Such tables lose some clones; where checked, under half of the loss comes from unresolved V genes, and the rest has no known cause. D and trimming were read from the DNA, whereas the V and J calls and clone size are those reported in that table. This sample has about 89,000 clones in its table, and around 89% of those were observed once. 0.47% of the sample rests with the top ten.

Concerning this clone: It lacks a known antigen. Per-base quality was not reported, and no clone a single base away is much larger than it.

Overall results and qualifications from the work: Clinical and demographic metadata were provided uncurated, with the amount varying by source and participant.

Here the chain combines TRBV4-2 and TRBJ1-2, with no confidently assigned D gene. Sequencing used peripheral blood. This TCR derives from a man in his 60s with acute or convalescent COVID-19. The CDR3 amino acid sequence is: CASSQFTAGNIYGYTF. The DNA is TGTGCCAGCAGCCAATTTACGGCGGGAAACATTTATGGCTACACCTTC.